This TCR beta chain was captured by sequencing in a study of cytomegalovirus exposure and HLA in healthy donors. The PCR had 60 Vbeta and 13 Jbeta primers. Assay used: immunoSEQ multiplex PCR; TCRdb lists only in-frame clones, some missing. The repertoire has 150,000 to 160,000 clones, 70% to 80% of them found once; the top ten carry 10% to 15%. The CDR3 runs to 14 residues. The V and J ends lost 8 bases and 4 bases, in that order; junction bases with no gene match: 9. CDR1 MNHEY and CDR2 SMNVEV come from the germline V gene (reference sequence). Sequenced: PBMCs. The chain carries TRBV27 and TRBJ1-1; 8 nucleotides line up with TRBD1. The source of this sequence is a young man in good health and CMV-seropositive. The CDR3 region is CASSGGTGPTEAFF. Written as DNA, the CDR3 is TGTGCCAGCTCCGGAGGGACAGGTCCCACTGAAGCTTTCTTT.